This TCR beta chain stems from a study of T-cell reconstitution after alpha-beta-depleted transplantation in children. This clonotype has a count of ten or more. V lost 3 bases, J lost 8 bases, and 11 bases stayed unmatched. Germline CDR1 and CDR2: SGHRS and YFSETQ. CDR3 size: 15 residues. Molecular barcoding with unique molecular identifiers was used for the TCRbeta library. TCRdb analysed the PCR reads with MiXCR anew, one entry per CDR3 protein. This repertoire shows fewer than 550,000 distinct CDR3 sequences, about 17% found once; its top ten account for about 32%. The V call is TRBV5-1, the J call TRBJ2-3; 8 positions match TRBD2. Sequences were derived from PBMCs, mostly from graft donor cells, sampled 360 days after TCRalphabeta/CD19-depleted stem cell transplant. The TCR originated in a boy under two years old who had a stem cell transplant for Wiskott-Aldrich syndrome, so the T cells may come from the graft donor. In DNA form, the CDR3 reads TGCGCCAGCAGCTCCCATAGCGGCAGCGGGGGTACGCAGTATTTT. This encodes CASSSHSGSGGTQYF.